This T cell receptor beta chain was sequenced in a study of blood T cell repertoires in COVID-19 (dated by TCRdb to between 2020 and 2021). The study in broad terms: Samples from collaborators originated in the United States, Italy and Spain and spanned both the acute and convalescent phases of COVID-19. The prospective study material was composed of cDNA or gDNA derived from T cells, B-cell-depleted T cells, or PBMCs. Deeply sampled blood TCRbeta repertoires from subjects exposed to, actively infected with, or recovered from COVID-19 were included in the dataset. A freely available public database, intended as a resource for researchers studying the immune response to SARS-CoV-2, is where the repertoires were released. Samples came from the ongoing ImmuneRACE study (first 160 participants) plus 1,254 subjects from 6 global collaborators. Sample metadata almost always included a de-identified subject ID, COVID-19 status, age in years and sex. Where available, HLA class I and class II types were obtained from metadata supplied by the sample provider rather than from assay-based typing. Beyond this particular receptor, the publication reports: How much clinical and demographic metadata was included differed by source and by participant, and the metadata was provided uncurated.

V has 6 bases trimmed and J has 0 bases trimmed; junction bases matching no gene number 2. Based on the germline V gene, the CDR1 and CDR2 sequences are MRHNA and SNTAGT. Counted from cysteine to phenylalanine, this CDR3 has 15 amino acids. The CDR3 DNA has 45 bases and is translated from base 1. At one collaborating source in Seattle, patients were enrolled during active infection and were followed longitudinally through the course of disease. Each collaborating institution followed its own protocols to collect whole blood in K2EDTA tubes. For TCRbeta analysis, collaborator samples were shipped as frozen whole blood, as isolated PBMCs, or as DNA extracted from either sample type. TCRbeta CDR3 regions were amplified from genomic DNA using the immunoSEQ Assay, a bias-controlled multiplex PCR. The paper's processing steps were these. The number of nucleated cells in each sample was estimated from the amplification of reference gene primers within the assay. To quantify the absolute abundance of each unique TCRbeta CDR3 rearrangement, sequence reads were collapsed and filtered. For each sample, productive Simpson clonality was calculated as the square root of Simpson's diversity index over productive rearrangements. Entries here come from immuneACCESS through TCRdb and include only in-frame sequences with V and J called. Some clones fail to appear in such tables; in the studies checked, an unresolved V gene covers under half of the shortfall, and the cause of the remainder is unknown. V and J calls plus clone size are reproduced from that table; the DNA served to infer D and trimming. The sample data list roughly 340,000 clones, and approximately 88% of these were observed just once. Jointly, the top ten make up about 3% of the sample.

On this clone: No antigen is known for it. Base qualities are not at hand, and no much larger clone is one base apart.

This sequence originates from a woman aged 30 to 39 with COVID-19, enrolled during active disease. The chain couples TRBV6-4 to TRBJ2-2; 9 middle bases align to TRBD1. The sample taken for sequencing was peripheral blood. In nucleotides, the sequence is TGTGCCAGCAGGCGACAGGGGGCGAACACCGGGGAGCTGTTTTTT. Translated, this is CASRRQGANTGELFF.